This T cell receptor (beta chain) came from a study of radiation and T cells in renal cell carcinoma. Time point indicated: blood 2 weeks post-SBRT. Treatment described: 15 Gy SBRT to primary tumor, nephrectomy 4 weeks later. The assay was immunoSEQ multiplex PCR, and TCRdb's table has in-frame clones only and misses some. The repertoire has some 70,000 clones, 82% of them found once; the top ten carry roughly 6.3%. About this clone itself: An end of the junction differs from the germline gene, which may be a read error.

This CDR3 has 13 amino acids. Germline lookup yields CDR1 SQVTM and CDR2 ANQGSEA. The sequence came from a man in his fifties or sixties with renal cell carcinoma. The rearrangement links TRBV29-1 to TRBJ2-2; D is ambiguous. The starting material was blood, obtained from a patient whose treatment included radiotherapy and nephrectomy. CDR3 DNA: TGCAGCGCTGAAATACGGAACACCGGGGAGCTGTTTTTT. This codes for CSAEIRNTGELFF.